These 26 T cell receptor beta chains originate from one sample sequenced in a study of shared clonotypes between healthy human individuals. TCRdb keeps only in-frame clones here, not all; method: immunoSEQ multiplex PCR. The sample records about 2.2 million clones, roughly 91% being singletons. Positive CCR7 selection of CD45RO-negative cells yielded the naive CD8 cells, and terminally differentiated effector memory CD45RA+ cells were excluded. Sequenced input: naive CD8+ T cells from PBMCs. The receptors originated from a young man in good health. Some clones in this sample may be carry-over from other donors' samples.

This chain links TRBV11-2 with TRBJ2-1; D tentatively fits TRBD1 or TRBD2 (6 bases each). The V gene's germline CDR1 is SGHAT and CDR2 FQNNGV. This CDR3 has 17 residues. V lost 5 bases, J lost 6 bases, and 23 bases lay in between. The CDR3, as DNA: TGTGCCAGCAGCACGATAAAAGGGGGGAAACGATTCAATGAGCAGTTCTTC. The encoded protein is CASSTIKGGKRFNEQFF.

The chain employs TRBV28 and TRBJ1-1; D uncertain. The CDR3 has 15 residues. Germline V gives CDR1 MDHEN, CDR2 SYDVKM. V was trimmed by 0 bases and J by 1 base, leaving 9 bases between them. The CDR3 DNA reads TGTGCCAGCAGTTTATGGGAGGGCCCGAACACTGAAGCTTTCTTT. It is translated as CASSLWEGPNTEAFF.

This chain links TRBV7-9 with TRBJ2-2; D unclear. V lost 5 bases to trimming and J lost 1 base, with 8 bases between them. Germline CDR1 reads SEHNR; CDR2 reads FQNEAQ (reference sequence). The CDR3 is 14 amino acids. The CDR3 reads CASSGRLNTGELFF. The CDR3 DNA follows: TGTGCCAGCAGCGGCCGATTGAACACCGGGGAGCTGTTTTTT.

J is TRBJ2-3 and V is TRBV7-6; a possible D gene is TRBD1 (6 bases). The ends were cut back, 5 bases at V and 5 bases at J, with 20 bases in the middle. CDR1 and CDR2 from the germline V gene are SGHVS and FNYEAQ. The CDR3 length is 16 residues. CDR3: CASSTRGRGVVDTQYF. DNA for the CDR3: TGTGCCAGCAGCACCCGGGGCAGGGGAGTAGTAGATACGCAGTATTTT.

The chain recombines TRBV2 with TRBJ2-3, with no clear D. Per germline, CDR1 SNHLY and CDR2 FYNNEI. CDR3 length: 16 amino acids. DNA for the CDR3: TGTGCAGGAAGGCTTGGTAGACGACGTAGCACAGATACGCAGTATTTT. It is translated as CAGRLGRRRSTDTQYF.

The J gene is TRBJ1-4, the V gene TRBV9; TRBD1 matches 7 bases. This CDR3 spans 15 amino acids. Germline CDR1 and CDR2: SGDLS and YYNGEE. V lost 4 bases and J lost 7; bases outside the gene matches: 10. The CDR3 reads CASSPETGRGEKLFF. DNA of the CDR3: TGTGCCAGCAGCCCAGAGACAGGGAGGGGTGAAAAACTGTTTTTT. The full variable domain, completed using reference TRBV9 and TRBJ1-4, is DSGVTQTPKHLITATGQRVTLRCSPRSGDLSVYWYQQSLDQGLQFLIQYYNGEERAKGNILERFSAQQFPDLHSELNLSSLELGDSALYFCASSPETGRGEKLFFGSGTQLSVL.

This chain uses TRBV27 with TRBJ2-1; D may be TRBD2 (7 bases). There are 15 residues in the CDR3. Germline CDR1 and CDR2: MNHEY and SMNVEV (reference sequence). The V gene lost 7 bases and the J gene lost 7 bases, with 20 bases spanning the gap. The CDR3 region is CASTFQGREKNEQFF. CDR3 bases: TGTGCCAGCACCTTTCAGGGGCGGGAGAAGAATGAGCAGTTCTTC.

The CDR3 reads CASSLNPRGNEQFF. Written as DNA, the CDR3 is TGCGCCAGCAGCTTGAACCCCCGGGGGAATGAGCAGTTCTTC. The chain combines TRBV5-1 with TRBJ2-1, with D possibly being TRBD2 (6 bases). Deletions cut 1 base from V and 7 bases from J, with 12 bases between. The length of the CDR3 is 14 residues. Germline loops: CDR1 SGHRS, CDR2 YFSETQ.

Here the CDR3 DNA reads TGCGCCAGCAGCCAGCGAGGGCTAGCAGAGTACCAAGAGACCCAGTACTTC. It encodes CASSQRGLAEYQETQYF. The chain recombines TRBV4-1 with TRBJ2-5; a weak D match, TRBD2 (5 bases). The CDR3 length is 17 residues. Germline V gene lookup returns CDR1 MGHRA and CDR2 YSYEKL. Trimming took 3 bases from V and 0 from J, leaving 17 bases between them.

This chain links TRBV15 with TRBJ2-7; TRBD2 agrees at 11 bases. After removal of 8 bases from V and 0 bases from J, the junction contained 6 bases not matched to a gene. Germline values: CDR1 LNHNV, CDR2 YYDKDF (reference sequence). The CDR3 length is 15 residues. DNA of the CDR3: TGTGCCACCGAAGGGACTAGCGGCAGCTCCTACGAGCAGTACTTC. Amino acid sequence: CATEGTSGSSYEQYF.

The rearrangement joins TRBV9 to TRBJ1-4; D is perhaps TRBD1 (5 bases). This CDR3 contains 16 residues. V lost 1 base and J lost 6, with 16 bases in between. CDR1 and CDR2 from the germline V gene are SGDLS and YYNGEE. The CDR3 DNA sequence: TGTGCCAGCAGCGTAATGGGATTAGGGGTCGATGAAAAACTGTTTTTT. Translating it yields CASSVMGLGVDEKLFF. The variable domain in full, with the rest retrieved from reference TRBV9 and TRBJ1-4, is DSGVTQTPKHLITATGQRVTLRCSPRSGDLSVYWYQQSLDQGLQFLIQYYNGEERAKGNILERFSAQQFPDLHSELNLSSLELGDSALYFCASSVMGLGVDEKLFFGSGTQLSVL.

The V gene is TRBV19, the J gene TRBJ1-1, with D unresolved. Germline values: CDR1 LNHDA, CDR2 SQIVND (reference sequence). The CDR3 is made up of 13 amino acids. The V and J ends lost 2 bases and 4 bases respectively, with 8 bases between them. In DNA form, the CDR3 reads TGTGCCAGTAGTATACGAGCGGGCACTGAAGCTTTCTTT. The encoded protein is CASSIRAGTEAFF.

The chain couples TRBV9 to TRBJ1-3, with D maybe TRBD1 (5 bases). Trimming shortened V by 3 bases and J by 0 bases, and 19 bases separated the two germline ends. This CDR3 region has 18 residues. From germline, CDR1 is SGDLS and CDR2 YYNGEE. CDR3 sequence reads: CASSARPGTASSGNTIYF. CDR3 nucleotide sequence: TGTGCCAGCAGCGCCAGACCCGGGACCGCCAGCTCTGGAAACACCATATATTTT.

V gene TRBV5-8 combines with J gene TRBJ2-7; D is perhaps TRBD1 (6 bases). This CDR3 comprises 13 residues. The V gene's germline CDR1 is SGHTS and CDR2 YDEGEE. V was clipped by 4 bases and J by 3 bases, with 11 bases between them. In nucleotides, the CDR3 is TGTGCCAGCAGCACGGGACATCTCTACGAGCAGTACTTC. It translates to CASSTGHLYEQYF. The complete variable domain, with remaining parts taken from reference TRBV5-8 and TRBJ2-7, reads EAGVTQSPTHLIKTRGQQATLRCSPISGHTSVYWYQQALGLGLQFLLWYDEGEERNRGNFPPRFSGRQFPNYSSELNVNALELEDSALYLCASSTGHLYEQYFGPGTRLTVT.

Comments on this clone: The sample carries other DNA sequences with the same CDR3. The chain carries TRBV28 and TRBJ1-2; D gene unclear. CDR3 length: 13 residues. The germline V gene encodes CDR1 MDHEN and CDR2 SYDVKM. Trimming stripped 1 base from V and 0 bases from J, with 3 bases between. CDR3 protein: CASSLYSNYGYTF. The CDR3 region has the DNA TGTGCCAGCAGTTTATACTCTAACTATGGCTACACCTTC.

The chain joins TRBV28 to TRBJ1-2; TRBD1 agrees at 7 bases. Germline V lookup: CDR1 MDHEN, CDR2 SYDVKM. The CDR3 consists of 15 residues. The V and J ends lost 4 bases and 6 bases, in that order; junction bases with no gene match: 11. The CDR3 protein is CASSSPRQGQDGYTF. Written as DNA, the CDR3 is TGTGCCAGCAGTTCCCCCCGACAGGGACAAGATGGCTACACCTTC.

The chain employs TRBV28 and TRBJ1-2; D is unresolved. This CDR3 comprises 13 residues. The V and J ends lost 6 bases and 4 bases respectively, with 12 bases between them. Per the germline V gene, CDR1 is MDHEN and CDR2 is SYDVKM. The CDR3 sequence: CASSLQPFYGYTF. The DNA of the CDR3 is TGTGCCAGCAGCTTACAGCCCTTCTATGGCTACACCTTC.

Only one count was recorded for this clone. V gene TRBV5-8 combines with J gene TRBJ2-5; tentatively, D is TRBD2 (6 bases). The V end was cut by 4 bases, the J end by 5 bases, with 12 bases between. The germline V gene has CDR1 SGHTS and CDR2 YDEGEE. This CDR3 spans 13 amino acids. The CDR3 bases are TGTGCCAGCAGCGCGGGGACGTGGGAGACCCAGTACTTC. Encoded protein: CASSAGTWETQYF. The whole variable domain, filled in from reference TRBV5-8 and TRBJ2-5, reads EAGVTQSPTHLIKTRGQQATLRCSPISGHTSVYWYQQALGLGLQFLLWYDEGEERNRGNFPPRFSGRQFPNYSSELNVNALELEDSALYLCASSAGTWETQYFGPGTRLLVL.

The chain's CDR3 is CASSLGRQGHEQYF. The CDR3 nucleotides are TGTGCCAGCAGCTTAGGGAGACAGGGCCACGAGCAGTACTTC. The chain has TRBV13 and TRBJ2-7; 7 bases agree with TRBD1. V dropped 0 bases and J dropped 5; count of bases not matched to a gene: 4. Germline V gives CDR1 PRHDT, CDR2 FYEKMQ (reference sequence). The CDR3 contains 14 residues.

V gene TRBV28 combines with J gene TRBJ2-5; D call uncertain. V was cut by 5 bases and J by 2 bases, with 15 bases left in between. This CDR3 has 15 amino acids. Germline V gives CDR1 MDHEN, CDR2 SYDVKM. For the CDR3, the DNA is TGTGCCAGCAGTCTACTCGGATTCAGTCAAGAGACCCAGTACTTC. Amino acid sequence: CASSLLGFSQETQYF.

V usage is TRBV7-6 and J usage is TRBJ1-3; D possibly corresponds to TRBD1 (5 bases). CDR1 and CDR2 (germline): SGHVS, FNYEAQ. This CDR3 region has 15 residues. Trimming took off 10 bases at V and 0 bases at J, with 16 bases between the two ends. The CDR3 DNA reads TGTGCCACCGGGGGTGCCGACAGCTCTGGAAACACCATATATTTT. It is translated as CATGGADSSGNTIYF.

For this clone: In the same sample, other DNA sequences code for this CDR3. The CDR3 DNA follows: TGTGCCAGCAGCTTGGGGGTCAGTAACTATGGCTACACCTTC. Translation gives CASSLGVSNYGYTF. This chain connects TRBV5-6 to TRBJ1-2; D is unclear. Germline V CDR1 and CDR2: SGHDT, YYEEEE. This CDR3 spans 14 amino acids. V was trimmed by 0 bases and J by 1 base, leaving 7 bases between them.

This clone was counted a few times. The chain combines TRBV5-8 with TRBJ1-5, with no clear D. Trimming took off 0 bases at V and 3 bases at J, with 7 bases between the two ends. The CDR3 sequence is 14 residues long. Germline CDR1 is SGHTS and CDR2 is YDEGEE. CDR3 residues: CASSLGQNNQPQHF. The DNA for the CDR3 is TGTGCCAGCAGCTTGGGGCAGAACAATCAGCCCCAGCATTTT.

The gene calls are TRBV27 and TRBJ2-5; D could derive from TRBD1 or TRBD2 (5 bases each). V was trimmed by 5 bases and J by 5 bases, leaving 18 bases between them. This CDR3 is 15 amino acids long. Per germline, CDR1 MNHEY and CDR2 SMNVEV (reference sequence). CDR3 bases: TGTGCCAGCAGTGAGTCGTCCGGGACGAAGGAGACCCAGTACTTC. Translation gives CASSESSGTKETQYF.

CDR3 nucleotide sequence: TGCGCCAGCAGCGATTCCGGGACAGGACACGAGCAGTACTTC. It yields the protein CASSDSGTGHEQYF. This chain uses TRBV4-1 with TRBJ2-7; 8 bases are shared with TRBD1. The junction had 8 bases not matched to a gene; V was cut back by 5 bases and J by 5 bases. Germline assignment: CDR1 MGHRA and CDR2 YSYEKL. The CDR3 covers 14 residues.

This chain uses TRBV18 with TRBJ2-1; D ambiguous. Deletions cut 4 bases from V and 3 bases from J, with 25 bases between. Germline CDR1 and CDR2: KGHSH and LQKENI. The CDR3 sequence is 19 residues long. This chain's CDR3 is CASSLSKPKYTEIYNEQFF. The DNA of the CDR3 is TGTGCCAGCTCACTTTCTAAACCCAAATACACGGAAATCTACAATGAGCAGTTCTTC.